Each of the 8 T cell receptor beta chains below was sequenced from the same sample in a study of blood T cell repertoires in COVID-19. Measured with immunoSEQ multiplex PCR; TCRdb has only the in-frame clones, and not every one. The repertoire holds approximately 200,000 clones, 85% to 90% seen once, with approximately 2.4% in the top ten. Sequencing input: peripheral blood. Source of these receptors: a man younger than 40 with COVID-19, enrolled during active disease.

This CDR3 reads CASSFGQVNQPQHF. The CDR3 nucleotides are TGTGCCAGCAGCTTCGGACAGGTCAATCAGCCCCAGCATTTT. The chain is built from TRBV5-6 and TRBJ1-5; TRBD1 matches at 7 bases. From germline, CDR1 is SGHDT and CDR2 YYEEEE. This CDR3 comprises 14 residues. Trimming removed 2 bases from V and 3 bases from J; junction bases left unmatched: 2.

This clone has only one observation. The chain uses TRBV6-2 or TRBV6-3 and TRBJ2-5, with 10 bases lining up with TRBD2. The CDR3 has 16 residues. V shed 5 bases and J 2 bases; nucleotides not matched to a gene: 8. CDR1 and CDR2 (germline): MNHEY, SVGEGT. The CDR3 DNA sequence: TGTGCCAGCAGTACCAGGACTAGCGGAACTCAAGAGACCCAGTACTTC. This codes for CASSTRTSGTQETQYF.

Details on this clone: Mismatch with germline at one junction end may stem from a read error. CDR3 in amino acids: CSAWARWSSNEQFF. In DNA form, the CDR3 reads TGCAGCGCCTGGGCCCGGTGGTCCTCCAATGAGCAGTTCTTC. The chain links TRBV29-1 to TRBJ2-1; D unclear. Germline V CDR1 and CDR2: SQVTM, ANQGSEA. This CDR3 spans 14 amino acids.

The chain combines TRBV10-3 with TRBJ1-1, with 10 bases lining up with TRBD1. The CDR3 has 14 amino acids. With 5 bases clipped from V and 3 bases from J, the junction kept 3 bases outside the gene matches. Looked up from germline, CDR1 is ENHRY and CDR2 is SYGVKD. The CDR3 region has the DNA TGTGCCATCAGTCCCGGGACAGGGGACACTGAAGCTTTCTTT. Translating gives CAISPGTGDTEAFF.

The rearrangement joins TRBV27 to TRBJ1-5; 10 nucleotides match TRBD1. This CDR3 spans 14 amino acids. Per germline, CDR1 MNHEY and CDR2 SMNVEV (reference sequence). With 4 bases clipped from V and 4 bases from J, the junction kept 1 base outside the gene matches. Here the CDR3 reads CASSWTGGNQPQHF. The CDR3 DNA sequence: TGTGCCAGCAGTTGGACAGGGGGGAATCAGCCCCAGCATTTT.

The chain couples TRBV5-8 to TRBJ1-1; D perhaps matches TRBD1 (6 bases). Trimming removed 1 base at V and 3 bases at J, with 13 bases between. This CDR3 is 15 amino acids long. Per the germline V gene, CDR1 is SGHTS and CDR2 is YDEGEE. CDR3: CASSLWRGLYTEAFF. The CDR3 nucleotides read TGTGCCAGCAGCTTGTGGCGGGGGCTTTACACTGAAGCTTTCTTT.

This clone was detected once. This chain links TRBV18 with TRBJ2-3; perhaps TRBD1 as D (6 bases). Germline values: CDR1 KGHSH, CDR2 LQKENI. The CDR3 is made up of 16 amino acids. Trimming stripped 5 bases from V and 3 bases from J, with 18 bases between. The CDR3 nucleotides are TGTGCCAGCTCAGATAACAGGGAAGTCTCGACAGATACGCAGTATTTT. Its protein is CASSDNREVSTDTQYF.

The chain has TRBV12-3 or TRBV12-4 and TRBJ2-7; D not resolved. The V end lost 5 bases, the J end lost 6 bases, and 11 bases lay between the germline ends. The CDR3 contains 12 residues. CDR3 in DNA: TGTGCCAGCAGTCGAGAACCCTCCGAGCAGTACTTC. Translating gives CASSREPSEQYF.